This entry is about one T cell receptor beta chain. Here immunoSEQ multiplex PCR was the method, and the copy in TCRdb shows in-frame clones only, minus some. The profile shows 110,000 or so clones, roughly nine tenths of them singletons. These data belong to a study of Tregs in tolerant kidney transplant recipients. Unstimulated Tregs (CD4+CD25+CD127-) and CD4+CD25- non-Tregs were sorted from PBMCs. V was trimmed by 3 bases and J by 2 bases, leaving 8 bases between them. Germline V gene sequence: CDR1 SGHRS, CDR2 YFSETQ. This CDR3 is 13 amino acids long. This clonotype originated in a human donor in good health. The source material was CD4+ T cells from blood. V usage is TRBV5-1 and J usage is TRBJ1-2; maybe TRBD1 (5 bases). The CDR3 sequence is CASSWRDNYGYTF. The CDR3 region has the DNA TGCGCCAGCAGCTGGAGGGACAACTATGGCTACACCTTC. The full variable domain, in which reference TRBV5-1 and TRBJ1-2 provide the parts outside the CDR3, is KAGVTQTPRYLIKTRGQQVTLSCSPISGHRSVSWYQQTPGQGLQFLFEYFSETQRNKGNFPGRFSGRQFSNSRSEMNVSTLELGDSALYLCASSWRDNYGYTFGSGTRLTVV.